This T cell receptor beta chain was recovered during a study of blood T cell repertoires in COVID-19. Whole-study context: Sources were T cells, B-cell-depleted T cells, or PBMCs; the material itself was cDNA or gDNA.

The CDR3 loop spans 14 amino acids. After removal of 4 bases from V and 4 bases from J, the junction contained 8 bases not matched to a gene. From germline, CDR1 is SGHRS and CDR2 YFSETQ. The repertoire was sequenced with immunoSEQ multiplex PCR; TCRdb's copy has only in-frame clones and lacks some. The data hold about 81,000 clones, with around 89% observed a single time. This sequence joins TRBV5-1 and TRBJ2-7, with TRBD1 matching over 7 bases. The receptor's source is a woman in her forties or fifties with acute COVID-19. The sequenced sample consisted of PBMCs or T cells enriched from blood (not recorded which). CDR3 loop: CASSPDRHNYEQYF. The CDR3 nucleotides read TGCGCCAGCAGCCCGGACAGGCACAATTACGAGCAGTACTTC.